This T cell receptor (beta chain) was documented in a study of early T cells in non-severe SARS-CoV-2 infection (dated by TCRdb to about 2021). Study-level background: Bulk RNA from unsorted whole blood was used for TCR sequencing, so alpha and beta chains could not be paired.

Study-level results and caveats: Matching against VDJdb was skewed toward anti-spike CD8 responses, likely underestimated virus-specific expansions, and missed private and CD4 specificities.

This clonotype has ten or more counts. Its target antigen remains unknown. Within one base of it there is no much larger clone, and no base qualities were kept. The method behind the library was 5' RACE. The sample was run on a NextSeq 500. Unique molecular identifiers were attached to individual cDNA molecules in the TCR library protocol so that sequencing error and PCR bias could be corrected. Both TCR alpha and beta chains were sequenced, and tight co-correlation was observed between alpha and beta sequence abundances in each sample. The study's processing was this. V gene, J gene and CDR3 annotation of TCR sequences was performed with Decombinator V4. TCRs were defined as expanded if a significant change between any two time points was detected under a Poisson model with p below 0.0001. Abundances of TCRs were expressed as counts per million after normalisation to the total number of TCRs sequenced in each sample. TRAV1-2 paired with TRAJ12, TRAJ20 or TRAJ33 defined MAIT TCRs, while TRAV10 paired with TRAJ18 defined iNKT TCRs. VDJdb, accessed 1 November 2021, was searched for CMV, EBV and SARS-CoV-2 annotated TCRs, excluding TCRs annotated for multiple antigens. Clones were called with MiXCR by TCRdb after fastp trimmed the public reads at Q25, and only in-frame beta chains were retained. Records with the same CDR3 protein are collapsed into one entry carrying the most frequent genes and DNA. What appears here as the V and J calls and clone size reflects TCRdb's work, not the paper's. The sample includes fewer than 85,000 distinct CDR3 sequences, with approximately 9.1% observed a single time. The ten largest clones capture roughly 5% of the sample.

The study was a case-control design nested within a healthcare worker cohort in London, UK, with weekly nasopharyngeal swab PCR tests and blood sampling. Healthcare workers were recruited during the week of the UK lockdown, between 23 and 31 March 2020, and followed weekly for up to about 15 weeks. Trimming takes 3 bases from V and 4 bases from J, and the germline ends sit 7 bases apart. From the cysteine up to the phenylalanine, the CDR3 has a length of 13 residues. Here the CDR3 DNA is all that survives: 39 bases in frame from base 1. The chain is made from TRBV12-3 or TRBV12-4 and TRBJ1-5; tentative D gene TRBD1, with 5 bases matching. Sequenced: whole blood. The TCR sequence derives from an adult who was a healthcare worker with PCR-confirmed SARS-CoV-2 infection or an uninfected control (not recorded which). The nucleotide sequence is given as TGTGCCAGCAGTTTTAGGGGAAATCAGCCCCAGCATTTT. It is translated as CASSFRGNQPQHF.